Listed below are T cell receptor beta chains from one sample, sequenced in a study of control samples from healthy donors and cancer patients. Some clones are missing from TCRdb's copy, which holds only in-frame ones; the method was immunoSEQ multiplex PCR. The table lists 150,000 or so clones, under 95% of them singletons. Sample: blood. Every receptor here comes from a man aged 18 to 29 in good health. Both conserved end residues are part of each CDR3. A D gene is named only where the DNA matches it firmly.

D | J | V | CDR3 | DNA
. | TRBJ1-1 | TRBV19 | CAGEGQEAFF | TGTGCCGGCGAAGGACAGGAAGCTTTCTTT
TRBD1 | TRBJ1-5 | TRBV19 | CASSQRQGGYQPQHF | TGTGCCAGTAGTCAACGACAGGGTGGCTATCAGCCCCAGCATTTT
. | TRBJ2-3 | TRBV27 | CASWAVTDTQYF | TGTGCCTCCTGGGCCGTCACAGATACGCAGTATTTT
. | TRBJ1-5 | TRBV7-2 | CASSLWDNQPQHF | TGTGCCAGCAGCTTATGGGACAATCAGCCCCAGCATTTT
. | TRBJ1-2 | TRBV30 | CAWSESEGGRGAPTNYGYTF | TGTGCCTGGAGTGAATCAGAGGGAGGAAGGGGGGCCCCAACTAACTATGGCTACACCTTC
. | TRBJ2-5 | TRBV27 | CASSFGDPPQETQYF | TGTGCCAGCAGTTTTGGGGACCCCCCCCAAGAGACCCAGTACTTC
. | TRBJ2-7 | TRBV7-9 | CASSPAAGPYEQYF | TGTGCCAGCAGCCCCGCCGCAGGTCCTTACGAGCAGTACTTC
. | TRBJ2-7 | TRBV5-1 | CASSLFNLDEQYF | TGCGCCAGCAGCTTGTTTAATCTGGACGAGCAGTACTTC
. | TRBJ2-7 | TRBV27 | CASSLSGPMTYEQYF | TGTGCCAGCAGTTTATCGGGCCCCATGACCTACGAGCAGTACTTC
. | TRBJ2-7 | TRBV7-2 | CASSLTADGSSYEQYF | TGTGCCAGCAGCTTAACAGCGGATGGTAGCTCCTACGAGCAGTACTTC
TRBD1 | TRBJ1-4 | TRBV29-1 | CSAGRGTGGYEKLFF | TGCAGCGCCGGACGGGGGACAGGGGGCTACGAAAAACTGTTTTTT
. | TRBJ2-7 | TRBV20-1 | CSARRAYEQYF | TGCAGTGCTAGGAGGGCCTACGAGCAGTACTTC
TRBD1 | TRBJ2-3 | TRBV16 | CASSNYRGDTQYF | TGTGCCAGCAGCAACTACAGGGGAGATACGCAGTATTTT
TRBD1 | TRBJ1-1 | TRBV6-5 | CASSRQGWNTEAFF | TGTGCCAGCAGTAGACAGGGCTGGAACACTGAAGCTTTCTTT
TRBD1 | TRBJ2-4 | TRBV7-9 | CASSLGQGILELAKNIQYF | TGTGCCAGCAGCCTAGGACAGGGGATTTTGGAGCTAGCCAAAAACATTCAGTACTTC
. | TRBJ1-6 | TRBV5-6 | CASSLVVTDRPLHF | TGTGCCAGCAGCTTGGTAGTCACAGATCGTCCCCTCCACTTT
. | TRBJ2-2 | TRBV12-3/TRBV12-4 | CASGGETGELFF | TGTGCCAGCGGCGGGGAAACCGGGGAGCTGTTTTTT